The clone carrying this T cell receptor beta chain was seen only once. Its cognate antigen is unknown. This sample is drawn from a study of post-analysis software for immune sequencing data. The wider study: Both relapsing-remitting and secondary progressive multiple sclerosis featured among the disease courses, as did progressive-relapsing multiple sclerosis. Overall study results and limits: Those with multiple sclerosis, the patient group, showed significantly lower normalized Chao1 diversity than controls. TRBV segments more frequent in patients than in controls numbered several and included TRBV5-6, TRBV5-1 and TRBV20-1. Pronounced co-clustering by F measure was evident among identically batched samples.

Unique-molecular-identifier-tagged TCR beta cDNA libraries were used. Researchers reported roughly 0.5 million cDNA molecules coming from about 0.98 to 11 million T cells. MiXCR, applied by TCRdb to the PCR reads, yields one record per CDR3 protein. The sample has hundreds of thousands of distinct CDR3 sequences, under 70% seen once. This CDR3 has 13 residues. V usage is TRBV21-1 and J usage is TRBJ1-1; TRBD1 is the table's D call and was not checked against the DNA. TRBV21-1 counts as a pseudogene. The sample consisted of blood. This clonotype originated in a girl aged 5-17 years with multiple sclerosis. The CDR3 here is CASIRTGNTEAFF. The DNA of the CDR3 is TGTGCCAGCATCAGGACAGGGAACACTGAAGCTTTCTTT.